The T cell receptor beta chain under discussion was sequenced for a study of cytomegalovirus exposure and HLA in healthy donors. The primer mix had 60 Vbeta and 13 Jbeta primers. Generated by immunoSEQ multiplex PCR, the TCRdb table keeps only in-frame clones and is missing some. This sample has about 160,000 clones, with around 83% found just once. Material: PBMCs. This receptor was taken from a man aged 45-60 years in good health and CMV-seropositive.

The CDR3 loop reads CASSQPDREGGYTF. The CDR3 bases are TGCGCCAGCAGCCAACCGGACAGGGAAGGGGGCTACACCTTC. J is TRBJ1-2 and V is TRBV4-1, with 8 bases that match TRBD1. This CDR3 comprises 14 residues. The germline V gene encodes CDR1 MGHRA and CDR2 YSYEKL. V lost 2 bases, J lost 8 bases, and 7 bases stayed unmatched.